Given below is one TCR beta chain in context. Method: immunoSEQ multiplex PCR; TCRdb's copy keeps in-frame clones and lacks some. The sample carries a few million clones, just over 90% recorded once. The entry originates in a study of shared clonotypes between healthy human individuals. The CDR3 is made up of 13 amino acids. CDR1 is SGHRS and CDR2 is YFSETQ in the germline V gene. V shed 2 bases and J 9 bases; nucleotides not matched to a gene: 7. This rearrangement joins TRBV5-1 to TRBJ2-5, with TRBD2 identical over 7 bases. The sample taken for sequencing was naive CD4+ T cells from PBMCs. Subset in this sample: CD45RA+ positively selected. The sequence was obtained from a man aged 18 to 35 in good health. Some clones in this sample may be carry-over from other donors' samples. In DNA, the CDR3 is TGCGCCAGCAGCTTTGGCCTCCGGGGGGCCCAGTACTTC. Translating it yields CASSFGLRGAQYF.